This T cell receptor (beta chain) is drawn from a study of T cell repertoires in cytomegalovirus infection. Study details: From public TCR beta signatures came an indication of both CMV infection and matching HLA type.

TCRdb called the reads again in MiXCR, with one record for every CDR3 protein. The data show about 200,000 distinct CDR3 sequences, about a tenth seen once. This clonotype was picked up a small number of times. Germline trimming cut 2 bases from V and 4 bases from J; bases unmatched to any gene: 2. Germline CDR1 and CDR2: DFQATT and SNEGSKA (reference sequence). The length of the CDR3 is 13 residues. The source material was PBMCs. The chain couples TRBV20-1 to TRBJ2-5, with 9 bases identical to TRBD2. The TCR was taken from a human donor in good health (CMV status not recorded). Some clones in this sample may be carry-over from other donors' samples. In DNA form, the CDR3 reads TGCAGTGCTAGATCGGGACTAGCAGAGACCCAGTACTTC. This encodes CSARSGLAETQYF.